This TCR beta chain was identified during a study of immune cell composition in non-small cell lung cancer. Sequencing used immunoSEQ multiplex PCR; TCRdb keeps in-frame clones, though not all of them. This table has 3,800 or so clones, over 60% appearing once. Normal lung was sampled as far from the tumour as possible, at least 3 cm. A note on this clone: The target antigen is unknown.

The CDR3 is 18 residues long. Germline V gene sequence: CDR1 SGHAT, CDR2 FQNNGV. With 1 base clipped from V and 5 bases from J, the junction kept 8 bases outside the gene matches. Overall study findings and caveats: No significant correlation existed between pack-years smoked and tumour clonality.

Source material: non-adjacent lung tissue. The sequence was obtained from a human donor with non-small cell lung cancer. The chain joins TRBV11-2 to TRBJ2-3, with 14 bases that match TRBD2. The CDR3 DNA reads TGTGCCAGCAGCTTAGGAGGACTAGCGGGAGGCGGTGGAGATACGCAGTATTTT. Its protein product is CASSLGGLAGGGGDTQYF.